This T cell receptor beta chain was captured in a study of blood T cell repertoires in COVID-19. Turning to the study itself: From the United States, Italy and Spain came samples of acute and convalescent COVID-19. T cells, B-cell-depleted T cells, or PBMCs provided the cDNA or gDNA that served as material.

The CDR3 has 13 residues. From germline, CDR1 is SNHLY and CDR2 FYNNEI. Trimming cost V 7 bases and J 5 bases, with 14 bases left between them. Methods used by the authors: Counts of nucleated cells, estimated from reference gene primer amplification, were obtained. This table comes from immunoSEQ multiplex PCR, and its TCRdb copy is limited to in-frame clones, with some not included. V, J and clone size were drawn from that table, and D and trimming were deduced from the DNA. The profile covers 200,000 to 300,000 clones, with roughly 80% appearing a single time and 7.5% to 9% taken by the ten largest.

V is TRBV2 and J is TRBJ1-1, with TRBD1 as a possible D gene (5 bases). The sample comprised peripheral blood. The TCR originated in an elderly woman with acute or convalescent COVID-19. The CDR3 loop reads CASMGGGRTEAFF. CDR3 DNA: TGTGCCAGCATGGGGGGGGGACGGACTGAAGCTTTCTTT.